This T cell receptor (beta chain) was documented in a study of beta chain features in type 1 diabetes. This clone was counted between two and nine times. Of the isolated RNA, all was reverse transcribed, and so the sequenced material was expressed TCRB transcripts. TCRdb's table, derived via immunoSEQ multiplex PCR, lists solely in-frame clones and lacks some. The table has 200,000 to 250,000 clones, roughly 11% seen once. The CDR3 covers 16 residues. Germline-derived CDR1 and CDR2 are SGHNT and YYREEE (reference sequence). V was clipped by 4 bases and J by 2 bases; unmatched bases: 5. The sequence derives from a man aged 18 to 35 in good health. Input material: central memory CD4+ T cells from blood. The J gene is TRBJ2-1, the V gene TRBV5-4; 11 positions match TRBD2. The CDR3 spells CASSLGTSGTYNEQFF. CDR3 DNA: TGTGCCAGCAGCCTGGGGACTAGCGGAACCTACAATGAGCAGTTCTTC.